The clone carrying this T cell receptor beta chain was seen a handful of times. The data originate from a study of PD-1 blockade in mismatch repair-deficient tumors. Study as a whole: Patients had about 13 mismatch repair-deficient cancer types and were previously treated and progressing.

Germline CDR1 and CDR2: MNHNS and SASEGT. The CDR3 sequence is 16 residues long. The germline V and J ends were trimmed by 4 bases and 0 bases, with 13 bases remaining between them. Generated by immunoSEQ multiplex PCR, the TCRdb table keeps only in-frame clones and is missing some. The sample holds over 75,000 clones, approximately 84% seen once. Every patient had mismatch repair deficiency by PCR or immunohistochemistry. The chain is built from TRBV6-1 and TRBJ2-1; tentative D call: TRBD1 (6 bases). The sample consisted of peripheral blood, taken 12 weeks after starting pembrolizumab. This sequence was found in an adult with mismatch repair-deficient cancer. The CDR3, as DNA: TGTGCCAGCAGTGCCAGACAGGCAAGCTCCTACAATGAGCAGTTCTTC. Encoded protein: CASSARQASSYNEQFF.